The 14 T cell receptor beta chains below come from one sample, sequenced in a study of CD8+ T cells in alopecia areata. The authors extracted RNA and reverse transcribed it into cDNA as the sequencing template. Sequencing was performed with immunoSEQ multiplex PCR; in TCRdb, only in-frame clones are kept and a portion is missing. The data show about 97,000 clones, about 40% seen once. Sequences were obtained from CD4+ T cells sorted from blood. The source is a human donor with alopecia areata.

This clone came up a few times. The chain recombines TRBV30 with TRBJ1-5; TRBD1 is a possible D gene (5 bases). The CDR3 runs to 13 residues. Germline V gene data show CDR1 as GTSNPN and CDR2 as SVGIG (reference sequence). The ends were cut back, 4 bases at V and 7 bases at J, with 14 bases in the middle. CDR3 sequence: CAWTRGARQPQHF. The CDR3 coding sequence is TGTGCCTGGACGCGAGGGGCGCGGCAGCCCCAGCATTTT.

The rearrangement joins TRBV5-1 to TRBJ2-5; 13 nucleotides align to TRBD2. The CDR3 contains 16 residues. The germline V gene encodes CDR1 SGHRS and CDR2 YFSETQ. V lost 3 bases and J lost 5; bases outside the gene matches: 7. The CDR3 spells CASSSGTSGIGETQYF. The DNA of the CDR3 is TGCGCCAGCAGCTCCGGGACTAGCGGGATCGGGGAGACCCAGTACTTC.

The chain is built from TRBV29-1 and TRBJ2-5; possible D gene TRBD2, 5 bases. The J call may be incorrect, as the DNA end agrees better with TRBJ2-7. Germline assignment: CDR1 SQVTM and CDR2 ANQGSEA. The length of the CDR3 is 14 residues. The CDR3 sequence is CSVDRGLGTYEQYF. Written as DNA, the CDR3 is TGCAGCGTTGATCGGGGATTAGGGACCTACGAGCAGTACTTC.

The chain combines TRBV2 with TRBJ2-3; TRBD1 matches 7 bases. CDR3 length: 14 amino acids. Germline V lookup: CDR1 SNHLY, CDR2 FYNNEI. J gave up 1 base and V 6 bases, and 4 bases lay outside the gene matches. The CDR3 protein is CASRDGQGTDTQYF. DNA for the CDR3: TGTGCCAGCAGGGACGGACAGGGCACAGATACGCAGTATTTT.

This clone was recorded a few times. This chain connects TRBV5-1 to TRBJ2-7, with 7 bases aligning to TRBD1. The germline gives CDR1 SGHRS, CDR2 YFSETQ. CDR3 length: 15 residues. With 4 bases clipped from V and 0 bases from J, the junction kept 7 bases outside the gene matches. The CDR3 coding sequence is TGCGCCAGCAGCCCAGGGACAGACTACTCCTACGAGCAGTACTTC. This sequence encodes CASSPGTDYSYEQYF.

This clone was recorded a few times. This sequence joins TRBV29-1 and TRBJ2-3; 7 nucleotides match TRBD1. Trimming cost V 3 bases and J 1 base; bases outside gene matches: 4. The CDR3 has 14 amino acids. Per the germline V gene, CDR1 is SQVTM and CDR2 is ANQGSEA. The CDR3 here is CSVDRQGGTDTQYF. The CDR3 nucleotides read TGCAGCGTTGATAGACAGGGTGGCACAGATACGCAGTATTTT.

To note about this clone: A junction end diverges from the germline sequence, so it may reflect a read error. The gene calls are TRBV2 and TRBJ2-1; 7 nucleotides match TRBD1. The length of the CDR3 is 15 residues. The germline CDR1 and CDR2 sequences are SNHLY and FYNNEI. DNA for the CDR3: TGTGCCAGCAGCGTGGGACAGCAATCCTACAATGAGCGGTTCTTC. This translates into CASSVGQQSYNERFF.

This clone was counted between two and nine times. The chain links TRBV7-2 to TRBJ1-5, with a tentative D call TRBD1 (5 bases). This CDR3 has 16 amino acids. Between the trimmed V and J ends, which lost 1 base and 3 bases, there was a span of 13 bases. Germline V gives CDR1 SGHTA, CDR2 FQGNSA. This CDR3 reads CASSLGGVGLNQPQHF. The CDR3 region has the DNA TGTGCCAGCAGCTTAGGGGGCGTGGGCCTCAATCAGCCCCAGCATTTT.

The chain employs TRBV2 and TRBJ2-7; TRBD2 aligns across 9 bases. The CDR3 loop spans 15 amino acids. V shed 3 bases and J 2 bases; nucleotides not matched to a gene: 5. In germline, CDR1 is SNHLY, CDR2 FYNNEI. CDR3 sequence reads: CASSDVAGVTYEQYF. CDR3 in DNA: TGTGCCAGCAGTGATGTAGCGGGAGTTACCTACGAGCAGTACTTC.

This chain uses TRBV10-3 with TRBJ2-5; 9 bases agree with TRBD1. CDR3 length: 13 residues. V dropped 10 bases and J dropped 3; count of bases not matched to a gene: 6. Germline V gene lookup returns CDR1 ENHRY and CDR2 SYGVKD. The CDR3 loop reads CATQGAQEETQYF. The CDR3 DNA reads TGTGCCACACAGGGGGCGCAGGAAGAGACCCAGTACTTC.

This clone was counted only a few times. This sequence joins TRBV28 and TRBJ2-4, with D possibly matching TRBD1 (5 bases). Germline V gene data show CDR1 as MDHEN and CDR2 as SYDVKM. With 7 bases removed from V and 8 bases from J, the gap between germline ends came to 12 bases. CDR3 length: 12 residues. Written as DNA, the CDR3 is TGTGCCAGCAAGGCAGGGTATGACATTCAGTACTTC. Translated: CASKAGYDIQYF.

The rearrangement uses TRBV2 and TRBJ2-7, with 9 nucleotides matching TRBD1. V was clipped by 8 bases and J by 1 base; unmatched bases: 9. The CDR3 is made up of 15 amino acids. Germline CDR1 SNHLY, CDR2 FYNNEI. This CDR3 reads CASRFRDRVSYEQYF. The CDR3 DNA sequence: TGTGCCAGCCGCTTCCGGGACAGGGTATCCTACGAGCAGTACTTC.

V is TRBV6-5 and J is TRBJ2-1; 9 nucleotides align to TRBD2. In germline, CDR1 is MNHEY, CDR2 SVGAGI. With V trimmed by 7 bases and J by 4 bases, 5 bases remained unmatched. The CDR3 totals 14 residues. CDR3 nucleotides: TGTGCCAGCAACGCAGCGGGAGGATACAATGAGCAGTTCTTC. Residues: CASNAAGGYNEQFF.

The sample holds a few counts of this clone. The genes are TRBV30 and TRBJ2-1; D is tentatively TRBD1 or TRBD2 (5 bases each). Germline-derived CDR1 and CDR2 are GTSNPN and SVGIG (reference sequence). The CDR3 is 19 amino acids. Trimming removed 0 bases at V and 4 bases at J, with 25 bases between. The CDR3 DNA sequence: TGTGCCTGGAGTGTATTCGAGGGGTGGGGCCGAGCTCGTTACAATGAGCAGTTCTTC. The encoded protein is CAWSVFEGWGRARYNEQFF.